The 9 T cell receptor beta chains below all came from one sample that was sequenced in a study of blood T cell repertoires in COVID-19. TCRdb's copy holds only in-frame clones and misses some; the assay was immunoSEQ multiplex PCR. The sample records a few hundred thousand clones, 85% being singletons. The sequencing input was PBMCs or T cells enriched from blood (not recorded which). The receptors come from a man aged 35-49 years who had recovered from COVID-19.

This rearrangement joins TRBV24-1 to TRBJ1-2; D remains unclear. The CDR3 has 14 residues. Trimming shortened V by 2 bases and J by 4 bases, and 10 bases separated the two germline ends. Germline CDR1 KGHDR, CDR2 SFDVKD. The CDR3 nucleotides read TGTGCCACCAGTGATTCGGGGAAGGGCTATGGCTACACCTTC. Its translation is CATSDSGKGYGYTF.

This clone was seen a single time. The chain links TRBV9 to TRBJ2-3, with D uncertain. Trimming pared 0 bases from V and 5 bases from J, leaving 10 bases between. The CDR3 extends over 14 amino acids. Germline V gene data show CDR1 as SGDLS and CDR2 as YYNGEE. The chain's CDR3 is CASSVGNTGDTQYF. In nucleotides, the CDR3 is TGTGCCAGCAGCGTAGGTAATACCGGAGATACGCAGTATTTT.

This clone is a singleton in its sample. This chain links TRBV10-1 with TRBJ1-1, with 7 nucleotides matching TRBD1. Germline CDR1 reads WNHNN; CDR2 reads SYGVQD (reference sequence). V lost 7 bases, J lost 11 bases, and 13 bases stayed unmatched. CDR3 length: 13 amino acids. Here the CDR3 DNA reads TGCGCCAGCATGAAGGAAGGGGGCCGCGGGGCTTTCTTT. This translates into CASMKEGGRGAFF.

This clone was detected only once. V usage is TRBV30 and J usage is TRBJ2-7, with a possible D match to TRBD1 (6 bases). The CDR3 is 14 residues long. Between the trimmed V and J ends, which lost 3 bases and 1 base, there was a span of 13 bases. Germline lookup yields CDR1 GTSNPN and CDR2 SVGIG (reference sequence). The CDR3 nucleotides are TGTGCCTGGAGCTGGGGGACAAATTCCTACGAGCAGTACTTC. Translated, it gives CAWSWGTNSYEQYF.

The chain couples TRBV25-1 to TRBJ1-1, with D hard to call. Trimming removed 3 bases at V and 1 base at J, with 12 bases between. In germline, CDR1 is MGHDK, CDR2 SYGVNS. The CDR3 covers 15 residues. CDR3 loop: CASSEGDYGNTEAFF. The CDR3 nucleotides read TGTGCCAGCAGTGAGGGCGATTATGGGAACACTGAAGCTTTCTTT.

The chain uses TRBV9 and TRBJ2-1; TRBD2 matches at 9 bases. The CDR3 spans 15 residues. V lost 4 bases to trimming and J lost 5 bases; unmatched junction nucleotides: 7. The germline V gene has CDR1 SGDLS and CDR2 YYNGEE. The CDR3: CASSLSGSRDNEQFF. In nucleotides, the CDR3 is TGTGCCAGCAGCCTTAGCGGGAGTAGGGACAATGAGCAGTTCTTC.

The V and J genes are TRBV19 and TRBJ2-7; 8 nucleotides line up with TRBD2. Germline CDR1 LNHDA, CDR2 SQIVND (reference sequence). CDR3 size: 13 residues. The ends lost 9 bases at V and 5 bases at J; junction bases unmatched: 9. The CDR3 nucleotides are TGTGCCAGCACCCATACGGGGGGGAACGAGCAGTACTTC. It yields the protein CASTHTGGNEQYF.

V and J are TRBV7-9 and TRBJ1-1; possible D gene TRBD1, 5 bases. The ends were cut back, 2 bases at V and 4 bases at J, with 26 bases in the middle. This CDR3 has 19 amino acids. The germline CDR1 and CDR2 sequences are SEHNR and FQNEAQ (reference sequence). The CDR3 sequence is CASSLPVLVRVGFSTEAFF. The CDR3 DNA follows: TGTGCCAGCAGCTTACCAGTGTTGGTCAGGGTGGGGTTTAGCACTGAAGCTTTCTTT.

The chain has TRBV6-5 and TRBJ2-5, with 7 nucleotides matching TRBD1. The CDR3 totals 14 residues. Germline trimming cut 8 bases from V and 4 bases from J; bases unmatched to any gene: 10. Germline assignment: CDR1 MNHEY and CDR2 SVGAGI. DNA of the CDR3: TGTGCCAGCTCGGGACAGTCGTTGGGAGAGACCCAGTACTTC. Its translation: CASSGQSLGETQYF.